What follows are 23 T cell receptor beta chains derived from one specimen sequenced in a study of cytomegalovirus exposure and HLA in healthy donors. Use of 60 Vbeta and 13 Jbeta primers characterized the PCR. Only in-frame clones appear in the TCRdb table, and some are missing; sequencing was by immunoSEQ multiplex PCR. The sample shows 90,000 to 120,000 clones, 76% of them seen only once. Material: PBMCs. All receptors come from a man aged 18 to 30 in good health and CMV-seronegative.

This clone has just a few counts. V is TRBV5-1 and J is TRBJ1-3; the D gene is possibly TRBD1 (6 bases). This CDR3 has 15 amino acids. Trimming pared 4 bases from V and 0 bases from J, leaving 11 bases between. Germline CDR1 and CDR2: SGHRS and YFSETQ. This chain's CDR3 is CASSPRTASGNTIYF. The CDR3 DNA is TGCGCCAGCAGCCCTAGGACAGCCTCTGGAAACACCATATATTTT. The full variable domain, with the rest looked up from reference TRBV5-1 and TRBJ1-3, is KAGVTQTPRYLIKTRGQQVTLSCSPISGHRSVSWYQQTPGQGLQFLFEYFSETQRNKGNFPGRFSGRQFSNSRSEMNVSTLELGDSALYLCASSPRTASGNTIYFGEGSWLTVV.

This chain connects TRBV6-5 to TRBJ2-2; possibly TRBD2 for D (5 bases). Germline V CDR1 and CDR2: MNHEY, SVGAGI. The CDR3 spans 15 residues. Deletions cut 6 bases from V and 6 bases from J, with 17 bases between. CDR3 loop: CASSLNLGGPGELFF. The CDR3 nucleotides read TGTGCCAGCAGCCTAAACCTCGGAGGTCCCGGGGAGCTGTTTTTT.

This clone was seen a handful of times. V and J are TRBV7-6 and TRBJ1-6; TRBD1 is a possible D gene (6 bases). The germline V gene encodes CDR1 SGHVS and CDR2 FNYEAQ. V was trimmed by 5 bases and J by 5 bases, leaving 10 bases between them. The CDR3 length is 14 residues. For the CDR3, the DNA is TGTGCCAGCAGCCCTCGGACAGATAATTCACCCCTCCACTTT. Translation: CASSPRTDNSPLHF.

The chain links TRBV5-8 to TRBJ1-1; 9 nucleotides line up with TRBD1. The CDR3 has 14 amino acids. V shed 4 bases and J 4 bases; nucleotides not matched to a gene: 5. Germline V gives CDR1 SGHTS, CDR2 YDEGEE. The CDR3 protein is CASSLRTGVTEAFF. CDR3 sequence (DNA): TGTGCCAGCAGCCTGAGGACAGGGGTCACTGAAGCTTTCTTT.

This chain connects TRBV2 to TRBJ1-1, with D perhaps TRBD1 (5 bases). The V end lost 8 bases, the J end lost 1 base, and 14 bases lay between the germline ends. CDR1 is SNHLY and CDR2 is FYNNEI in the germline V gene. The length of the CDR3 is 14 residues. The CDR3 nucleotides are TGTGCCAGCCAGGCGGAGCAGGGGAACACTGAAGCTTTCTTT. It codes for CASQAEQGNTEAFF.

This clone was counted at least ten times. DNA for the CDR3: TGTGCCAGCACCCCGGGGGGGTGGACTGAAGCTTTCTTT. Amino acid sequence: CASTPGGWTEAFF. V usage is TRBV6-5 and J usage is TRBJ1-1; D is perhaps TRBD1 (5 bases). Germline-derived CDR1 and CDR2 are MNHEY and SVGAGI. V shed 7 bases and J shed 5 bases, with 14 bases lying between them. The CDR3 is made up of 13 amino acids.

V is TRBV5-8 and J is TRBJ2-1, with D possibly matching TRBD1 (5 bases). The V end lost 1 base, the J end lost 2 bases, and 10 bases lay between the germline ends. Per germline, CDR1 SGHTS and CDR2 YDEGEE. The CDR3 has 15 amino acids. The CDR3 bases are TGTGCCAGCAGCTTGAGGGGCACGACCTACAATGAGCAGTTCTTC. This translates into CASSLRGTTYNEQFF.

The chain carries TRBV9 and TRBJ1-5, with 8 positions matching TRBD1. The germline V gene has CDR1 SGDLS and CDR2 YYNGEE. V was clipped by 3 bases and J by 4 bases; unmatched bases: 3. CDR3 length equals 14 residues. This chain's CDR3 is CASSEQGVNQPQHF. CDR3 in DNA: TGTGCCAGCAGCGAACAGGGGGTAAATCAGCCCCAGCATTTT.

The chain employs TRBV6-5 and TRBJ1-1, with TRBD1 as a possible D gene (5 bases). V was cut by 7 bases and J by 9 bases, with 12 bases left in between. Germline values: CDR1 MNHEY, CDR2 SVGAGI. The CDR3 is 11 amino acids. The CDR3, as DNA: TGTGCCAGCACCAGGGACTCCAAAGCTTTCTTT. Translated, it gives CASTRDSKAFF.

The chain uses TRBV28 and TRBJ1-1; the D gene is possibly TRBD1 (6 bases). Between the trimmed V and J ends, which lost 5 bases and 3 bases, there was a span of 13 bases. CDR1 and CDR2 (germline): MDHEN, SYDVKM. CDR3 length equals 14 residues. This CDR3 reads CASSGRQDYTEAFF. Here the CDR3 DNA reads TGTGCCAGCAGTGGAAGACAGGACTACACTGAAGCTTTCTTT.

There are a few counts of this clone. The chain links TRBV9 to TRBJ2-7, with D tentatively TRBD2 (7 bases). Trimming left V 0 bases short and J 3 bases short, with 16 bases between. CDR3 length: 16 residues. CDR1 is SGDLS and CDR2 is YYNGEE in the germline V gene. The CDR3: CASSVAGGQGLYEQYF. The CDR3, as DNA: TGTGCCAGCAGCGTAGCGGGGGGCCAGGGGCTCTACGAGCAGTACTTC.

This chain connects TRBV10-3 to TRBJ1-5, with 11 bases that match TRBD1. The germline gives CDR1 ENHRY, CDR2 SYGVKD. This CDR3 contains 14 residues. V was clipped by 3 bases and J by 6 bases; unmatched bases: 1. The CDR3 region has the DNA TGTGCCATCAGTGACGGGACAGGGGGTCAGCCCCAGCATTTT. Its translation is CAISDGTGGQPQHF.

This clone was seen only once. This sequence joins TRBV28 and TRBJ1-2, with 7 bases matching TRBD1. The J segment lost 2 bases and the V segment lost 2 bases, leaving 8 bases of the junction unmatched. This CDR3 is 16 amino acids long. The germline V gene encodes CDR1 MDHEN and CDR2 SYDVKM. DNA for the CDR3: TGTGCCAGCAGTTTACCGCAGGGGGGTGTCAACTATGGCTACACCTTC. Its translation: CASSLPQGGVNYGYTF.

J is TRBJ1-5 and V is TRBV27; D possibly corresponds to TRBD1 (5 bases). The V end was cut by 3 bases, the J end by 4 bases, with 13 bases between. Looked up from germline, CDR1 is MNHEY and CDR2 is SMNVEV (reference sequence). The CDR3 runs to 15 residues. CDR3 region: CASSFLPGLNQPQHF. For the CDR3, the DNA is TGTGCCAGCAGTTTCCTCCCGGGACTAAATCAGCCCCAGCATTTT.

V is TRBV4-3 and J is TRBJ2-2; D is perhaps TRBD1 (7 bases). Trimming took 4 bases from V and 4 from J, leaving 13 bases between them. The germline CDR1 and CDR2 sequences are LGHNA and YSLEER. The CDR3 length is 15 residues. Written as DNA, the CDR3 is TGCGCCAGCAGCCGAGGAGGGACAGCCACCGGGGAGCTGTTTTTT. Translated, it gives CASSRGGTATGELFF.

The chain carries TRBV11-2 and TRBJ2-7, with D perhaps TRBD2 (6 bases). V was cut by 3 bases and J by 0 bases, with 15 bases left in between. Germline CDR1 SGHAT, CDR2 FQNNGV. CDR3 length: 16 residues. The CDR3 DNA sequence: TGTGCCAGCAGCTTGGGCCGCGTGCGGGACTCCTACGAGCAGTACTTC. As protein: CASSLGRVRDSYEQYF.

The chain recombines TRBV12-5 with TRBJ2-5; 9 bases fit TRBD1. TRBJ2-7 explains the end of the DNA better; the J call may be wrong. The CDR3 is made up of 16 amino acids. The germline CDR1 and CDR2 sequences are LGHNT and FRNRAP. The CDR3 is CASGLVLGQGSYEQYF. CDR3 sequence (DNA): TGTGCTAGTGGTTTGGTACTGGGACAGGGCTCCTACGAGCAGTACTTC.

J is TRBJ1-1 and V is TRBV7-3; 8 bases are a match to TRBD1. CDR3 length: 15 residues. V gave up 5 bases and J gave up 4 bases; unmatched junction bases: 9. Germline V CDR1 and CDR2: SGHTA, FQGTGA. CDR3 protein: CASSLQGTGGTEAFF. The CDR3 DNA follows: TGTGCCAGCAGCCTTCAAGGGACAGGCGGCACTGAAGCTTTCTTT.

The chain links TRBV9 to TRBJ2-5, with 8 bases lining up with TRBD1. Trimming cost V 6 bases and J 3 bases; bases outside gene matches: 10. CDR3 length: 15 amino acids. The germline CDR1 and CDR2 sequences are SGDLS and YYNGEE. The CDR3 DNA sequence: TGTGCCAGCACCTTGACCTTGGACAGGGAAGAGACCCAGTACTTC. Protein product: CASTLTLDREETQYF.

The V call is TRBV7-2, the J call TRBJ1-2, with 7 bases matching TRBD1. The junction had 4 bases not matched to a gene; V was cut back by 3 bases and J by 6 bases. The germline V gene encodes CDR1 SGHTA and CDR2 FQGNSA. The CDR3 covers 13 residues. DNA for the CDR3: TGTGCCAGCAGCTTCGACAGGGTGGATGGCTACACCTTC. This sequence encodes CASSFDRVDGYTF.

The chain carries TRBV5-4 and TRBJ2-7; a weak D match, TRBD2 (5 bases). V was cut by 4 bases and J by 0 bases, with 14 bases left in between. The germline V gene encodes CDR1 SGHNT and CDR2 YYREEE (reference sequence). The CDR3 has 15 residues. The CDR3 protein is CASSPDGESSYEQYF. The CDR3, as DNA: TGTGCCAGCAGCCCAGACGGGGAGAGCTCCTACGAGCAGTACTTC.

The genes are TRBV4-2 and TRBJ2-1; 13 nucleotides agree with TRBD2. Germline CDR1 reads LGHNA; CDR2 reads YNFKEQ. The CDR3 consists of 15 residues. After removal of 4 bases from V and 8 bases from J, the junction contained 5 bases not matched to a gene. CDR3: CASSPTSGGLDEQFF. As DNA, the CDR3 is TGTGCCAGCAGCCCGACTAGCGGGGGGTTGGATGAGCAGTTCTTC.

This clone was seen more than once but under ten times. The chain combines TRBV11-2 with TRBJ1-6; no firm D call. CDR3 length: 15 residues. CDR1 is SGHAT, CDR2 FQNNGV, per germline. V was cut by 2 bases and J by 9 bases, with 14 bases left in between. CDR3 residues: CASSLLGRRISPLHF. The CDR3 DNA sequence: TGTGCCAGCAGCTTATTAGGAAGGAGAATTTCACCCCTCCACTTT.